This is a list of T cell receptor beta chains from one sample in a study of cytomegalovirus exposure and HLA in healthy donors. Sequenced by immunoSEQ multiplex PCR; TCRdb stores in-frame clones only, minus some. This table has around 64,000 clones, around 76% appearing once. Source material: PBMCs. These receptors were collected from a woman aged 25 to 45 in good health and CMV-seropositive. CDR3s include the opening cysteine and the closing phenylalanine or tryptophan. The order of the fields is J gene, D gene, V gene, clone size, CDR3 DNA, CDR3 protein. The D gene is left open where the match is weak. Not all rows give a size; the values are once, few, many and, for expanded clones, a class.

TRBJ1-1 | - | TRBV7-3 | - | TGTGCCAGCAGCTTAGTCGGGAGAAACACTGAAGCTTTCTTT | CASSLVGRNTEAFF
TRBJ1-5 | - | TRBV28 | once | TGTGCCAGCAGTTTCATGAATCAGCCCCAGCATTTT | CASSFMNQPQHF
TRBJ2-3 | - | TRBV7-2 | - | TGTGCCAGCAGCTTAGTTTCGGGGTTGGGTGCAGATACGCAGTATTTT | CASSLVSGLGADTQYF
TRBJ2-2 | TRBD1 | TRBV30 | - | TGTGCCTGGAGTAGGCAGGGGGTGGCCGGGGAGCTGTTTTTT | CAWSRQGVAGELFF
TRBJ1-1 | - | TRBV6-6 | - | TGTGCCAGCAGTGCTGTGAGTGGAGCTTTCTTT | CASSAVSGAFF
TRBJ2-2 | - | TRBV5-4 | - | TGTGCCAGCAGCTTGGCTGGACAAAAGAGGGAGCTGTTTTTT | CASSLAGQKRELFF
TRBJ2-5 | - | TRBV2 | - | TGTGCCAGCAACCCCTTGAGCCAAGAGACCCAGTACTTC | CASNPLSQETQYF
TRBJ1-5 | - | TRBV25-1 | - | TGTGCCAGCATTGAGGGAGGACAGCCCCAGCATTTT | CASIEGGQPQHF
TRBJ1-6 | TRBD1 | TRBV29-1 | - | TGCAGCGCCGGGACAGACTATAATTCACCCCTCCACTTT | CSAGTDYNSPLHF
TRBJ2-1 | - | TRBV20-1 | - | TGCAGTGCTCCCAAGATAAGCCTCTTC | CSAPKISLF
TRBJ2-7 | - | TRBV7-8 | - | TGTGCCAGCAGTACTAGCTCCTACGAGCAGTACTTC | CASSTSSYEQYF
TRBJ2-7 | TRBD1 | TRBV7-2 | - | TGTGCCAGTCGAAGCACGGGACAGTCCTACGAGCAGTACTTC | CASRSTGQSYEQYF
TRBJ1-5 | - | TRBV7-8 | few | TGTGCCAGCAGCTTTTGGCCGAATCAGCCCCAGCATTTT | CASSFWPNQPQHF
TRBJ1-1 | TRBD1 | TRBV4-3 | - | TGCGCCAGCAGCCAAGGGTTCGGGACAGGGGGGGCTGAAGCTTTCTTT | CASSQGFGTGGAEAFF
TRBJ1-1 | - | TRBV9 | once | TGTGCCAGCAGCGCCCACAGGGACGACACTGAAGCTTTCTTT | CASSAHRDDTEAFF
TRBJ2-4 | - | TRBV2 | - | TGTGCCAGCAGTGAATTGAGCATTCAGTACTTC | CASSELSIQYF
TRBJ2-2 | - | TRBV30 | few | TGTGCCTGTAGTTGGGGGGACTTGAACACCGGGGAGCTGTTTTTT | CACSWGDLNTGELFF
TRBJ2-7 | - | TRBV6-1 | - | TGTGCCAGCAAACGGGACACCGTAATCCTCTACGAGCAGTACTTC | CASKRDTVILYEQYF
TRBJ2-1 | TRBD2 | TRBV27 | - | TGTGCCAGCAGTCTAGCGGGGGGCAATGAGCAGTTCTTC | CASSLAGGNEQFF
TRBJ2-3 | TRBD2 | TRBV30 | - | TGTGCCTGGAGTAGCCGTAGGACTAGCGGGAGCACAGATACGCAGTATTTT | CAWSSRRTSGSTDTQYF
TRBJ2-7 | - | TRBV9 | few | TGTGCCAGCAGCGTATCGGCAGGGTCCCACGAGCAGTACTTC | CASSVSAGSHEQYF
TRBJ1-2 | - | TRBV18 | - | TGTGCCAGCTCACCTAGGACAGCCACCAACTATGGCTACACCTTC | CASSPRTATNYGYTF
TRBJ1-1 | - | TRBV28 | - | TGTGCCAGCAGTTTAGGCAAGACTGAAGCTTTCTTT | CASSLGKTEAFF
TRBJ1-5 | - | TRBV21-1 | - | TGTGCCAGCAGCAAAAGGACAGGTCATCAGCCCCAGCATTTT | CASSKRTGHQPQHF
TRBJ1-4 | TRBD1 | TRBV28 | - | TGTGCCAGCAGGGACAGGGGTACGAAACTGTTTTTT | CASRDRGTKLFF
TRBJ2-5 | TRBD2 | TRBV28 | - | TGTGCCAGCAGTCTCGGGAGGGCCGTAGGGACCCAGTACTTC | CASSLGRAVGTQYF
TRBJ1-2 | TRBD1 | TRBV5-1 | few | TGCGCCAGCAGCTTGACAGGGGGAGGCTACACCTTC | CASSLTGGGYTF
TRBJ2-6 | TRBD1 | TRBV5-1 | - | TGCGCCAGCAGCTTGGCGTCGGGACAGGGTTTAGGGGCCAACGTCCTGACTTTC | CASSLASGQGLGANVLTF
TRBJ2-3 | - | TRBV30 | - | TGTGCCTGGACCGTAAAGAGTCCAGATACGCAGTATTTT | CAWTVKSPDTQYF
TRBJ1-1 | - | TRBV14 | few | TGTGCCAGCAATCTAAGGGGCGCGACGTCTGAAGCTTTCTTT | CASNLRGATSEAFF
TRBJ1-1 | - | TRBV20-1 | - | TGCAGTGGAGGGAGGGACACTGAAGCTTTCTTT | CSGGRDTEAFF
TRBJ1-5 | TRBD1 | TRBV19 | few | TGTGCCAGTAAGTCTACCGGACAGGTAAATCAGCCCCAGCATTTT | CASKSTGQVNQPQHF
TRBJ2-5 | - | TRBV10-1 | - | TGCGCCAGCAGTGAGTCCACAGGGAAGGCGGAGACCCAGTACTTC | CASSESTGKAETQYF
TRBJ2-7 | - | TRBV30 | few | TGTGCCTGGAGTGTACTTAAATCGTACTACGAGCAGTACTTC | CAWSVLKSYYEQYF
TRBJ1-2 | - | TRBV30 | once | TGTGCCTGGAGAACCCAGGGAGGCAACTATGGCTACACCTTC | CAWRTQGGNYGYTF
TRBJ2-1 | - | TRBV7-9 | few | TGTGCCAGCAGCTTATACCGGGAGTTAGACAATGAGCAGTTCTTC | CASSLYRELDNEQFF
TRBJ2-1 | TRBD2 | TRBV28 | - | TGTGCCAGCAGTCCCACGGGACTAGCGGGGTACAATGAGCAGTTCTTC | CASSPTGLAGYNEQFF
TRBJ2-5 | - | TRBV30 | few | TGTGCCTGGAGTGTACGGGTGAGGGAGACCCAGTACTTC | CAWSVRVRETQYF
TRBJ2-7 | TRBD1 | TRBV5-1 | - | TGCGCCAGCAGCCCCTTACAGGGGGCCTACGAGCAGTACTTC | CASSPLQGAYEQYF
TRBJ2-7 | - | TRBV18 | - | TGTGCCAGCTCACCCCTGGAGGGCTACGAGCAGTACTTC | CASSPLEGYEQYF
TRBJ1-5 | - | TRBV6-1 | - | TGTGCCAGCAGTGCGGAGGGGGGGCTAGTTCAGCCCCAGCATTTT | CASSAEGGLVQPQHF